What follows are 16 T cell receptor beta chains derived from one specimen sequenced in a study of blood T cells in healthy people across ages. Next came a second PCR, run for about 7 to 12 cycles, which used a sample-barcoded 5' primer along with a J-beta primer mix. TCRdb re-called the 5' RACE reads with MiXCR, one entry per CDR3 protein. The sample has 1.5 million or so distinct CDR3 sequences; about 43% are singletons. Source material: blood. Receptors originate from a woman younger than 30 in good health.

The chain carries TRBV12-3 or TRBV12-4 and TRBJ1-2; D gene ambiguous. Trimming removed 6 bases at V and 8 bases at J, with 22 bases between. This CDR3 is 15 amino acids long. CDR3 sequence reads: CASSSLIGSAEGYTF. The CDR3 DNA sequence: TGTGCCAGCAGCTCCTTAATCGGGTCGGCGGAAGGCTACACCTTC.

The V call is TRBV29-1, the J call TRBJ2-6; the D gene is possibly TRBD2 (6 bases). CDR1 is SQVTM, CDR2 ANQGSEA, per germline. This CDR3 spans 12 amino acids. V gave up 6 bases and J gave up 4 bases, with 7 bases separating them. CDR3 in DNA: TGCAGCGTGGGGGGAGGGGCCAACGTCCTGACTTTC. This codes for CSVGGGANVLTF.

The chain carries TRBV19 and TRBJ2-7; D gene uncertain. The CDR3 has 13 residues. Deletions cut 1 base from V and 0 bases from J, with 4 bases between. Germline loops: CDR1 LNHDA, CDR2 SQIVND (reference sequence). CDR3 sequence reads: CASSIGSSYEQYF. The CDR3 DNA sequence: TGTGCCAGTAGTATAGGCAGCTCCTACGAGCAGTACTTC.

The CDR3 protein is CSAGTSERYEQYF. The CDR3 DNA follows: TGCAGTGCCGGGACTAGCGAGAGGTACGAGCAGTACTTC. The chain joins TRBV20-1 to TRBJ2-7; 10 nucleotides line up with TRBD2. The CDR3 consists of 13 residues. V shed 6 bases and J 4 bases; nucleotides not matched to a gene: 6. Germline loops: CDR1 DFQATT, CDR2 SNEGSKA (reference sequence).

This clonotype turned up a few times. This chain uses TRBV9 with TRBJ2-1, with TRBD2 as a possible D gene (5 bases). V shed 0 bases and J shed 13 bases, with 11 bases lying between them. CDR1 SGDLS and CDR2 YYNGEE come from the germline V gene. The CDR3 covers 12 residues. The CDR3 DNA follows: TGTGCCAGCAGCGTAGAGGCAGCGGAACAGTTCTTC. Protein: CASSVEAAEQFF.

In this sample, this clonotype turned up a few times. The chain carries TRBV27 and TRBJ2-3, with TRBD2 identical over 11 bases. Per germline, CDR1 MNHEY and CDR2 SMNVEV (reference sequence). This CDR3 contains 15 residues. The trim removed 5 bases at V and 2 bases at J, leaving 3 bases unmatched. CDR3 sequence reads: CASSTGLADTDTQYF. The CDR3 region has the DNA TGTGCCAGCAGTACGGGACTAGCGGACACAGATACGCAGTATTTT.

This chain joins TRBV6-1 and TRBJ2-4, with TRBD2 as a possible D gene (6 bases). Germline values: CDR1 MNHNS, CDR2 SASEGT. This CDR3 contains 11 residues. Trimming shortened V by 7 bases and J by 13 bases, and 14 bases separated the two germline ends. The CDR3 here is CASTPGTQQYF. CDR3 nucleotide sequence: TGTGCCAGCACCCCCGGGACTCAGCAGTACTTC.

J is TRBJ2-7 and V is TRBV6-1; 8 bases are a match to TRBD1. CDR1 is MNHNS, CDR2 SASEGT, per germline. The CDR3 totals 14 residues. V shed 3 bases, J shed 3 bases, and the junction held 4 bases outside the gene matches. CDR3 nucleotides: TGTGCCAGCAGTGACAGGACAGGGTACTACGAGCAGTACTTC. Translating gives CASSDRTGYYEQYF.

This clonotype showed up many times. The genes are TRBV10-3 and TRBJ2-7; 7 positions agree with TRBD1. CDR1 ENHRY and CDR2 SYGVKD come from the germline V gene. V lost 10 bases to trimming and J lost 3 bases; unmatched junction nucleotides: 24. The length of the CDR3 is 18 residues. In nucleotides, the CDR3 is TGTGCCACTCTCCGACAGGGCGGACCCCTCGACTCTTACTACGAGCAGTACTTC. Amino acids: CATLRQGGPLDSYYEQYF.

The chain is built from TRBV7-9 and TRBJ2-5; 7 bases agree with TRBD1. The CDR3 is made up of 16 amino acids. J gave up 2 bases and V 5 bases, and 11 bases lay outside the gene matches. CDR1 SEHNR and CDR2 FQNEAQ come from the germline V gene (reference sequence). CDR3 nucleotides: TGTGCCAGCAGCCAGAGGGACAGCGGATCACAAGAGACCCAGTACTTC. This translates into CASSQRDSGSQETQYF.

CDR3 in amino acids: CAISGSGQGLNYGYTF. In DNA, the CDR3 is TGTGCCATCAGTGGGTCGGGACAGGGCTTGAACTATGGCTACACCTTC. This rearrangement joins TRBV10-3 to TRBJ1-2, with 9 nucleotides matching TRBD1. With V trimmed by 4 bases and J by 2 bases, 8 bases remained unmatched. This CDR3 spans 16 amino acids. Germline CDR1 reads ENHRY; CDR2 reads SYGVKD.

In this sample, this clonotype turned up a few times. V usage is TRBV7-9 and J usage is TRBJ1-4; D is uncertain. V was trimmed by 3 bases and J by 13 bases, leaving 15 bases between them. CDR3 length: 13 residues. The germline gives CDR1 SEHNR, CDR2 FQNEAQ (reference sequence). The CDR3 reads CASSFDGSGGLFF. DNA of the CDR3: TGTGCCAGCAGCTTCGACGGGTCGGGAGGACTGTTTTTT.

The rearrangement links TRBV4-1 to TRBJ2-7; 8 bases are shared with TRBD2. V shed 3 bases, J shed 7 bases, and the junction held 11 bases outside the gene matches. From germline, CDR1 is MGHRA and CDR2 YSYEKL. The CDR3 extends over 15 amino acids. This CDR3 is CASSQEAGVRDEQYF. The CDR3 DNA reads TGCGCCAGCAGCCAGGAAGCGGGAGTTAGGGATGAGCAGTACTTC.

This clonotype occurred many times. This chain joins TRBV7-2 and TRBJ2-5; no clear D. CDR1 is SGHTA, CDR2 FQGNSA, per germline. Trimming removed 7 bases from V and 0 bases from J, with 12 bases in between. The length of the CDR3 is 14 residues. This chain's CDR3 is CASTLDWYQETQYF. The DNA for the CDR3 is TGTGCCAGCACCCTAGACTGGTACCAAGAGACCCAGTACTTC.

This clonotype was seen ten or more times. This chain joins TRBV3-1 and TRBJ2-5; D is ambiguous. Trimming left V 0 bases short and J 2 bases short, with 1 base between. Germline CDR1 and CDR2: LGHDT and YNNKEL (reference sequence). The CDR3 is made up of 12 amino acids. The CDR3 is CASSQDQETQYF. CDR3 nucleotides: TGTGCCAGCAGCCAAGATCAAGAGACCCAGTACTTC.

This clonotype was counted a few times. CDR3 sequence reads: CASSVAGTDYEQYF. In DNA form, the CDR3 reads TGTGCCAGCAGCGTAGCCGGGACAGACTACGAGCAGTACTTC. V gene TRBV9 combines with J gene TRBJ2-7; 7 bases are shared with TRBD1. The V gene's germline CDR1 is SGDLS and CDR2 YYNGEE. There are 14 residues in the CDR3. V was pared by 0 bases and J by 3 bases, with 3 bases of the junction left unmatched.